A single sample is the source of the 21 T cell receptor beta chains below, sequenced in a study of blood T cell repertoires in COVID-19. Sequencing was performed with immunoSEQ multiplex PCR; in TCRdb, only in-frame clones are kept and a portion is missing. This table has over 85,000 clones, around nine tenths appearing once. Source material: peripheral blood. All receptors come from a human donor in a cohort sampled during active COVID-19.

This clone was recorded a few times. This chain links TRBV5-8 with TRBJ1-3; possible D gene TRBD1, 6 bases. The CDR3 runs 14 residues. Looked up from germline, CDR1 is SGHTS and CDR2 is YDEGEE. Trimming pared 6 bases from V and 3 bases from J, leaving 13 bases between. CDR3: CASKRGAHGNTIYF. In nucleotides, the CDR3 is TGTGCCAGCAAGCGGGGGGCTCATGGAAACACCATATATTTT.

This chain links TRBV3-1 (or the pseudogene TRBV3-2) with TRBJ1-2, with 7 bases fitting TRBD1. The CDR3 length is 15 residues. Germline CDR1 is LGHDT and CDR2 is YNNKEL (reference sequence). Losses at the gene ends were 2 bases for V and 8 bases for J; bases not matched to a gene: 11. CDR3 sequence (DNA): TGTGCCAGCAGCCAAAGGGGGACAGAGAGAGTAGGCTACACCTTC. It is translated as CASSQRGTERVGYTF.

The chain combines TRBV19 with TRBJ1-1; D is unresolved. The ends were cut back, 3 bases at V and 4 bases at J, with 12 bases in the middle. Germline lookup yields CDR1 LNHDA and CDR2 SQIVND (reference sequence). This CDR3 is built from 14 residues. The CDR3 nucleotides read TGTGCCAGTAGTATTAGTCGCGTCGGCACTGAAGCTTTCTTT. The encoded protein is CASSISRVGTEAFF.

CDR3 nucleotide sequence: TGTGCCAGCAGTGACAGCTACGAGCAGTACTTC. It translates to CASSDSYEQYF. This sequence joins TRBV25-1 and TRBJ2-7; D not resolved. The germline CDR1 and CDR2 sequences are MGHDK and SYGVNS. Trimming left V 3 bases short and J 3 bases short, with 3 bases between. The CDR3 has 11 residues.

The genes are TRBV19 and TRBJ1-2; TRBD1 agrees at 8 bases. From germline, CDR1 is LNHDA and CDR2 SQIVND (reference sequence). J was trimmed by 1 base and V by 5 bases; bases with no gene match: 9. This CDR3 has 16 amino acids. CDR3 region: CASSRDRWEINYGYTF. CDR3 sequence (DNA): TGTGCCAGTAGTCGGGACAGGTGGGAAATTAACTATGGCTACACCTTC.

The rearrangement uses TRBV10-1 and TRBJ2-1; 9 bases agree with TRBD2. This CDR3 spans 13 amino acids. The ends lost 7 bases at V and 8 bases at J; junction bases unmatched: 6. From germline, CDR1 is WNHNN and CDR2 SYGVQD (reference sequence). Written as DNA, the CDR3 is TGCGCCAGCACCCGCGGGAGGGATTATGAGCAGTTCTTC. It specifies CASTRGRDYEQFF.

The V and J genes are TRBV19 and TRBJ2-2; the match to TRBD2 covers 11 bases. The CDR3 runs 16 residues. V lost 6 bases and J lost 3; bases outside the gene matches: 6. Germline V gene sequence: CDR1 LNHDA, CDR2 SQIVND (reference sequence). The CDR3 sequence: CASSVLAGGYTGELFF. CDR3 bases: TGTGCCAGTAGCGTCTTAGCGGGAGGGTACACCGGGGAGCTGTTTTTT. The complete variable domain, with remaining parts taken from reference TRBV19 and TRBJ2-2, reads DGGITQSPKYLFRKEGQNVTLSCEQNLNHDAMYWYRQDPGQGLRLIYYSQIVNDFQKGDIAEGYSVSREKKESFPLTVTSAQKNPTAFYLCASSVLAGGYTGELFFGEGSRLTVL.

The genes are TRBV11-2 and TRBJ2-2, with D possibly matching TRBD2 (5 bases). With 5 bases removed from V and 6 bases from J, the gap between germline ends came to 10 bases. The CDR3 totals 13 residues. Per the germline V gene, CDR1 is SGHAT and CDR2 is FQNNGV. Here the CDR3 DNA reads TGTGCCAGCAGCGTCTCCGGGGCCGGGGAGCTGTTTTTT. It specifies CASSVSGAGELFF.

The chain couples TRBV2 to TRBJ1-4; TRBD1 matches at 7 bases. Germline V CDR1 and CDR2: SNHLY, FYNNEI. CDR3 length: 15 residues. V shed 7 bases, J shed 1 base, and the junction held 6 bases outside the gene matches. CDR3 region: CASTRQGITNEKLFF. The CDR3 coding sequence is TGTGCCAGCACCCGACAGGGAATAACTAATGAAAAACTGTTTTTT. Full variable domain (outside the CDR3, taken from reference TRBV2 and TRBJ1-4): EPEVTQTPSHQVTQMGQEVILRCVPISNHLYFYWYRQILGQKVEFLVSFYNNEISEKSEIFDDQFSVERPDGSNFTLKIRSTKLEDSAMYFCASTRQGITNEKLFFGSGTQLSVL.

This chain connects TRBV5-1 to TRBJ2-2; TRBD1 matches at 10 bases. The CDR3 contains 15 residues. Germline assignment: CDR1 SGHRS and CDR2 YFSETQ. Trimming at V came to 0 bases and at J to 6 bases, leaving 2 bases not matched to a gene. The CDR3 coding sequence is TGCGCCAGCAGCTTGGTAGGACAGGGGGCCGGGGAGCTGTTTTTT. It yields the protein CASSLVGQGAGELFF.

The CDR3 nucleotides are TGTGCCAGCACCACTCCGGGGGTCATGAACACTGAAGCTTTCTTT. It yields the protein CASTTPGVMNTEAFF. J is TRBJ1-1 and V is TRBV5-6; D is perhaps TRBD1 (5 bases). CDR1 is SGHDT, CDR2 YYEEEE, per germline. CDR3 length: 15 residues. V was pared by 6 bases and J by 0 bases, with 15 bases between. The full variable domain, its missing parts supplied by reference TRBV5-6 and TRBJ1-1, is DAGVTQSPTHLIKTRGQQVTLRCSPKSGHDTVSWYQQALGQGPQFIFQYYEEEERQRGNFPDRFSGHQFPNYSSELNVNALLLGDSALYLCASTTPGVMNTEAFFGQGTRLTVV.

The chain has TRBV29-1 and TRBJ2-3; tentatively, D is TRBD2 (6 bases). V lost 6 bases and J lost 4, with 17 bases in between. CDR1 is SQVTM, CDR2 ANQGSEA, per germline. The CDR3 sequence is 14 residues long. The CDR3 is CSVLPTRSADTQYF. CDR3 DNA sequence: TGCAGCGTCCTACCGACTAGATCTGCAGATACGCAGTATTTT.

This rearrangement joins TRBV11-2 to TRBJ2-7, with D possibly TRBD1 on 5 matching bases. CDR1 is SGHAT and CDR2 is FQNNGV in the germline V gene. V was cut by 5 bases and J by 1 base, with 15 bases left in between. The CDR3 loop spans 15 amino acids. CDR3 region: CASSETATPSYEQYF. In nucleotides, the CDR3 is TGTGCCAGCAGCGAGACAGCCACCCCGTCCTACGAGCAGTACTTC.

V and J are TRBV6-5 and TRBJ1-1; D remains ambiguous. V lost 5 bases and J lost 5, with 12 bases in between. This CDR3 has 13 amino acids. Germline V gene lookup returns CDR1 MNHEY and CDR2 SVGAGI. The CDR3 DNA reads TGTGCCAGCAGTCGAGCGCGACGGACTGAAGCTTTCTTT. Its translation is CASSRARRTEAFF.

V and J are TRBV6-5 and TRBJ1-1; possible D gene TRBD1, 5 bases. Germline values: CDR1 MNHEY, CDR2 SVGAGI. V lost 5 bases, J lost 0 bases, and 7 bases lay in between. The CDR3 consists of 13 residues. CDR3 sequence (DNA): TGTGCCAGCAGTCAGGGATTGAACACTGAAGCTTTCTTT. Protein: CASSQGLNTEAFF.

This clone was observed a few times. The CDR3 loop reads CASSVNGQIPNYGYTF. CDR3 coding DNA: TGTGCCAGCAGCGTGAACGGACAGATTCCCAACTATGGCTACACCTTC. The chain couples TRBV7-2 to TRBJ1-2, with TRBD1 as a possible D gene (6 bases). The germline gives CDR1 SGHTA, CDR2 FQGNSA. This CDR3 has 16 residues. Trimming cost V 5 bases and J 2 bases, with 18 bases left between them. Complete variable domain (other parts from reference TRBV7-2 and TRBJ1-2): GAGVSQSPSNKVTEKGKDVELRCDPISGHTALYWYRQSLGQGLEFLIYFQGNSAPDKSGLPSDRFSAERTGGSVSTLTIQRTQQEDSAVYLCASSVNGQIPNYGYTFGSGTRLTVV.

The genes are TRBV15 and TRBJ1-4, with a weak D call TRBD1 (5 bases). From germline, CDR1 is LNHNV and CDR2 YYDKDF (reference sequence). CDR3 length equals 16 residues. V gave up 5 bases and J gave up 8 bases, with 21 bases separating them. CDR3 residues: CATSLQLRAIGEKLFF. The CDR3 DNA follows: TGTGCCACCAGCCTCCAACTCAGGGCAATAGGAGAAAAACTGTTTTTT. The whole variable domain, filled in from reference TRBV15 and TRBJ1-4, reads DAMVIQNPRYQVTQFGKPVTLSCSQTLNHNVMYWYQQKSSQAPKLLFHYYDKDFNNEADTPDNFQSRRPNTSFCFLDIRSPGLGDTAMYLCATSLQLRAIGEKLFFGSGTQLSVL.

This chain connects TRBV5-1 to TRBJ2-4; 7 bases are shared with TRBD1. Germline assignment: CDR1 SGHRS and CDR2 YFSETQ. The V gene end was trimmed by 2 bases and the J gene end by 5 bases; junction bases not matched to a gene: 1. The CDR3 has 13 residues. The DNA for the CDR3 is TGCGCCAGCAGCTTAGGGGGCGAAAACATTCAGTACTTC. Protein sequence: CASSLGGENIQYF.

This chain joins TRBV6-6 and TRBJ2-6, with D uncertain. Germline V gene data show CDR1 as MNHNY and CDR2 as SVGAGI (reference sequence). CDR3 length: 14 amino acids. V lost 3 bases and J lost 1, with 4 bases in between. The CDR3 DNA follows: TGTGCCAGCAGTTATAATTCTGGGGCCAACGTCCTGACTTTC. This codes for CASSYNSGANVLTF.

This clone was counted between two and nine times. The chain combines TRBV19 with TRBJ1-5, with unresolved D. Trimming removed 5 bases from V and 4 bases from J, with 18 bases in between. CDR1 is LNHDA, CDR2 SQIVND, per germline (reference sequence). This CDR3 region has 16 residues. In nucleotides, the CDR3 is TGTGCCAGTAGTTTTAGCTCCGGATCCACGAATCAGCCCCAGCATTTT. Protein sequence: CASSFSSGSTNQPQHF.

CDR3 bases: TGCGCCAGCAGCTCCCTCGTTGGCGGGACTAGCGGGACAGATACGCAGTATTTT. This translates into CASSSLVGGTSGTDTQYF. V is TRBV4-1 and J is TRBJ2-3, with 12 bases aligning to TRBD2. J gave up 3 bases and V 5 bases, and 12 bases lay outside the gene matches. The CDR3 length is 18 residues. Germline-derived CDR1 and CDR2 are MGHRA and YSYEKL.